This is a list of T cell receptor beta chains from one sample in a study of graft-versus-host responses after intestinal transplantation. Some clones are missing from TCRdb's copy, which holds only in-frame ones; the method was immunoSEQ multiplex PCR. The repertoire holds under 80,000 clones, about 92% seen once, with approximately 0.73% in the top ten. Material: PBMCs, obtained 98 days after intestinal transplantation. The source of these receptors is a human patient who received an intestinal transplant, so some T cells may come from the graft donor. CDR3s include the opening cysteine and the closing phenylalanine or tryptophan. A D gene is named only where the DNA matches it firmly. Size is stated for part of the rows, as once, few or many counts, or as a class when the clone is expanded.

TRBJ1-2 . TRBV5-1 . 17 TGCGCCAGCAGCTTGGCCTCGGGGGGGAAAGCTAACTATGGCTACACCTTC CASSLASGGKANYGYTF
TRBJ1-1 . TRBV20-1 . 11 TGCAGTGCTAGAGGGAACACTGAAGCTTTCTTT CSARGNTEAFF
TRBJ2-3 . TRBV2 TRBD2 19 TGTGCCAGCAGTGGACTAGCGGGAGAGGGAGGGATCCCCACAGATACGCAGTATTTT CASSGLAGEGGIPTDTQYF
TRBJ2-3 . TRBV11-3 . 13 TGTGCCAGCAGCTCCGGGGCCACAGCTACGCAGTATTTT CASSSGATATQYF
TRBJ1-4 . TRBV30 . 11 TGTGCCTGGGGGGGACCCGGGGAACTGTTTTTT CAWGGPGELFF
TRBJ2-1 . TRBV4-1 . 13 TGCGCCAGCAGCCAAGCGAGGGCGGATGAGCAGTTCTTC CASSQARADEQFF
TRBJ1-1 . TRBV7-9 . 14 TGTGCCAGCACCCCGTGGGGGGGAAACACTGAAGCTTTCTTT CASTPWGGNTEAFF
TRBJ2-3 . TRBV4-2 TRBD2 19 TGTGCCAGCAGCCGCAAACCACTAGCGGGAGGAGAGTGGGCAGATACGCAGTATTTT CASSRKPLAGGEWADTQYF
TRBJ2-3 . TRBV5-6 . 13 TGTGCCAGCAGCCCAGCCTTAGAAGATACGCAGTATTTT CASSPALEDTQYF
TRBJ2-6 . TRBV5-4 . 15 TGTGCCAGCAGCTTTGGACTTGCTGGGGCCAACGTCCTGACTTTC CASSFGLAGANVLTF
TRBJ1-1 . TRBV7-2 . 14 TGTGCCAGCACCAAAATAGACAGGAACACTGAAGCTTTCTTT CASTKIDRNTEAFF
TRBJ1-5 once TRBV12-1 . 16 TGTGCCAGCAGCACCGACAGGGTTTGTGTAGATCAGCCCCAGCATTTT CASSTDRVCVDQPQHF
TRBJ2-7 . TRBV7-2 TRBD2 16 TGTGCCAGCAGCTTGGCGCAGCCTAGCGGGAGGTACGAGCAGTACTTC CASSLAQPSGRYEQYF
TRBJ2-1 . TRBV19 TRBD2 15 TGTGCCAGTACTCTGACTAGCGGGACCTATAATGAGCAGTTCTTC CASTLTSGTYNEQFF
TRBJ2-7 . TRBV27 . 12 TGTGCCAGCAGCTCCCTCAAGGGCGAGCAGTACTTC CASSSLKGEQYF
TRBJ2-2 once TRBV29-1 . 13 TGCAGCGTTGAAGGGGGGCGCGCCGGGGAGCTGTTTTTT CSVEGGRAGELFF
TRBJ1-1 . TRBV5-4 TRBD1 15 TGTGCCAGCAGCGGACAGGGGGCGCGGAGCACTGAAGCTTTCTTT CASSGQGARSTEAFF
TRBJ2-7 . TRBV4-3 . 14 TGCGCCAGCAGCCAAGAAGCTAGGGCCTACGAGCAGTACTTC CASSQEARAYEQYF